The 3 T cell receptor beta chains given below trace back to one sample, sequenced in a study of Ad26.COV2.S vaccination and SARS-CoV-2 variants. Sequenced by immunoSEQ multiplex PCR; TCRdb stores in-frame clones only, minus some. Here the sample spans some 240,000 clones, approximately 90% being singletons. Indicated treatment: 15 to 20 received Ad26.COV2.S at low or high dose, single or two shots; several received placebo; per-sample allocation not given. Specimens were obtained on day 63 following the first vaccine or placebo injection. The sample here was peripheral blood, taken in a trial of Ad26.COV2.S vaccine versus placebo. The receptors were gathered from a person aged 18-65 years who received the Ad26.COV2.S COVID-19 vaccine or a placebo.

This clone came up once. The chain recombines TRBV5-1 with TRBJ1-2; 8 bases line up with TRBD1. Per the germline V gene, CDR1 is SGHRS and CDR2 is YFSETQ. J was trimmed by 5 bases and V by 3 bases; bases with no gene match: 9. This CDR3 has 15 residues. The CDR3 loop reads CASSSRTGSAYGYTF. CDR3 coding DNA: TGCGCCAGCAGCTCCCGGACAGGGAGTGCATATGGCTACACCTTC.

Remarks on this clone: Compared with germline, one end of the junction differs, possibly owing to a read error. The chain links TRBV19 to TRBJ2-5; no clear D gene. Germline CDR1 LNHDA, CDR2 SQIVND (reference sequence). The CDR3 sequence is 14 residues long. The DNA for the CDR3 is TGTGCCAGTAGTAAGGCCCCCCACCAGGAGACCCAGTACTTC. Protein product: CASSKAPHQETQYF.

CDR3 sequence: CASRWEGRTEAFF. As DNA, the CDR3 is TGTGCCAGTAGGTGGGAGGGCCGCACTGAAGCTTTCTTT. The V and J genes are TRBV19 and TRBJ1-1, with D uncertain. CDR1 LNHDA and CDR2 SQIVND come from the germline V gene (reference sequence). This CDR3 region has 13 residues. V dropped 6 bases and J dropped 4 bases, with 12 bases sitting between them.